Below are 31 T cell receptor beta chains sequenced from a single sample in a study of T cell repertoires in cytomegalovirus infection. TCRdb processed the reads anew with MiXCR; each CDR3 protein has one entry. The repertoire consists of 45,000 to 50,000 distinct CDR3 sequences, with roughly 19% occurring once and the leading ten covering about 55%. What these receptors recognize is not known. The source was CD8+ T cells from cultured PBMCs, collected from culture after CMV antigen stimulation. These receptors were taken from a human donor in good health (CMV status not recorded). Some clones in this sample may be carry-over from other donors' samples.

This clonotype was observed a few times. The gene calls are TRBV6-2 or TRBV6-3 and TRBJ2-1; TRBD2 matches at 12 bases. The CDR3 is 15 residues long. Germline-derived CDR1 and CDR2 are MNHEY and SVGEGT. With 6 bases clipped from V and 7 bases from J, the junction kept 7 bases outside the gene matches. The CDR3 coding sequence is TGTGCCAGCAGCCCTTGGACTAGCGGGATTAATGAGCAGTTCTTC. Its protein is CASSPWTSGINEQFF.

This clonotype has at least ten counts. The chain combines TRBV7-8 with TRBJ2-1, with D possibly TRBD2 on 5 matching bases. Germline CDR1 and CDR2: SGHVS and FQNEAQ. The CDR3 runs to 15 residues. V was trimmed by 5 bases and J by 0 bases, leaving 11 bases between them. The CDR3: CASSADSSSYNEQFF. The DNA for the CDR3 is TGTGCCAGCAGCGCGGACTCGAGCTCCTACAATGAGCAGTTCTTC.

V usage is TRBV6-2 or TRBV6-3 and J usage is TRBJ2-5; no clear D gene. The germline V and J ends were trimmed by 0 bases and 5 bases, with 7 bases remaining between them. CDR1 is MNHEY, CDR2 SVGEGT, per germline. CDR3 size: 13 residues. The DNA of the CDR3 is TGTGCCAGCAGTTACTCCCCCTGGGAGACCCAGTACTTC. It translates to CASSYSPWETQYF.

In its sample, this clonotype was seen many times. The chain combines TRBV28 with TRBJ2-5; 8 bases fit TRBD2. The CDR3 length is 18 residues. The junction had 17 bases not matched to a gene; V was cut back by 5 bases and J by 3 bases. The germline gives CDR1 MDHEN, CDR2 SYDVKM. The chain's CDR3 is CASSPSLSQRGGEETQYF. CDR3 DNA sequence: TGTGCCAGCAGTCCATCCCTGTCTCAACGGGGGGGGGAAGAGACCCAGTACTTC. Supplemented by reference TRBV28 and TRBJ2-5, the full variable domain reads DVKVTQSSRYLVKRTGEKVFLECVQDMDHENMFWYRQDPGLGLRLIYFSYDVKMKEKGDIPEGYSVSREKKERFSLILESASTNQTSMYLCASSPSLSQRGGEETQYFGPGTRLLVL.

Concerning this clonotype: The conserved phenylalanine or tryptophan is not found at the CDR3 terminus, so this likely reflects a read error. CDR3 DNA sequence: TGTGCCAGAAGAAACCAACCGCACCGGGGGGACACCGGGGAGCTGTTTTAT. Protein: CARRNQPHRGDTGELFY. The V gene is TRBV7-6, the J gene TRBJ2-2, with 7 bases identical to TRBD2. CDR1 and CDR2 from the germline V gene are SGHVS and FNYEAQ. The CDR3 is 17 amino acids. Trimming at V came to 9 bases and at J to 3 bases, leaving 16 bases not matched to a gene.

CDR3 sequence (DNA): TGTGCCAGCAGCCGGCGGACTAGCAGGGAACAAGAGACCCAGTACTTC. It translates to CASSRRTSREQETQYF. The V call is TRBV12-3 or TRBV12-4, the J call TRBJ2-5; the match to TRBD2 covers 8 bases. This CDR3 region has 16 residues. V gave up 6 bases and J gave up 2 bases; unmatched junction bases: 11.

This clonotype was detected a few times. The rearrangement links TRBV7-9 to TRBJ1-2; 7 bases agree with TRBD1. The trim removed 8 bases at V and 2 bases at J, leaving 8 bases unmatched. The CDR3 covers 14 residues. Germline loops: CDR1 SEHNR, CDR2 FQNEAQ (reference sequence). This CDR3 is CASGEDRWNYGYTF. The CDR3, as DNA: TGTGCCAGCGGTGAGGACAGGTGGAACTATGGCTACACCTTC.

This clonotype was seen ten or more times. V usage is TRBV6-2 or TRBV6-3 and J usage is TRBJ1-5, with D maybe TRBD1 (5 bases). The CDR3 spans 14 residues. Looked up from germline, CDR1 is MNHEY and CDR2 is SVGEGT. Trimming took 11 bases from V and 3 from J, leaving 17 bases between them. This chain's CDR3 is CAGKRDGLNQPQHF. The CDR3 DNA is TGTGCCGGGAAAAGGGACGGTCTCAATCAGCCCCAGCATTTT.

J is TRBJ2-7 and V is TRBV12-5; possible D gene TRBD1, 6 bases. This CDR3 is built from 12 residues. CDR1 and CDR2 (germline): LGHNT, FRNRAP. V was shortened by 6 bases and J by 6 bases, with 12 bases between the two germline ends. The CDR3 coding sequence is TGTGCTAGTGGCCTGGGGGCCGTCGAGCAGTACTTC. The encoded protein is CASGLGAVEQYF.

This clonotype was seen once. Given a much more abundant clone one base away, this may be a read error. This chain links TRBV6-2 or TRBV6-3 with TRBJ2-5, with TRBD1 matching over 10 bases. V lost 11 bases, J lost 4 bases, and 7 bases stayed unmatched. The CDR3 has 13 residues. Looked up from germline, CDR1 is MNHEY and CDR2 is SVGEGT. The CDR3 DNA reads TGTGCCGGCCGGGACAGGGGAAGAGAGACCCAGTACTTC. Protein product: CAGRDRGRETQYF.

This clonotype was detected a few times. The chain uses TRBV6-5 and TRBJ2-2; tentative D call: TRBD2 (6 bases). Germline CDR1 and CDR2: MNHEY and SVGAGI. V lost 4 bases and J 0 bases, leaving 24 bases between the germline ends. The CDR3 is 20 amino acids. The CDR3 spells CASSSSEEGLNLANTGELFF. CDR3 DNA sequence: TGTGCCAGCAGTTCCTCAGAGGAGGGCCTCAACCTTGCGAACACCGGGGAGCTGTTTTTT.

Ten or more counts support this clonotype. The chain couples TRBV20-1 to TRBJ1-3; D might be TRBD1 (5 bases). The V gene lost 6 bases and the J gene lost 2 bases, with 14 bases spanning the gap. Germline V lookup: CDR1 DFQATT, CDR2 SNEGSKA (reference sequence). This CDR3 region has 14 residues. The CDR3 region is CSAGGEGAGNTIYF. Here the CDR3 DNA reads TGCAGTGCCGGAGGGGAAGGGGCTGGAAACACCATATATTTT.

Only a few counts were recorded for this clonotype. The chain uses TRBV6-5 and TRBJ1-2; D is ambiguous. The ends were cut back, 0 bases at V and 1 base at J, with 9 bases in the middle. CDR3 length: 15 amino acids. Per germline, CDR1 MNHEY and CDR2 SVGAGI. CDR3 DNA: TGTGCCAGCAGTTACTCGCCTCCTAATAACTATGGCTACACCTTC. This translates into CASSYSPPNNYGYTF.

This clonotype was detected many times. V usage is TRBV27 and J usage is TRBJ2-7; 11 nucleotides align to TRBD2. CDR3 length: 17 amino acids. V dropped 6 bases and J dropped 6; count of bases not matched to a gene: 16. The germline gives CDR1 MNHEY, CDR2 SMNVEV (reference sequence). The CDR3 DNA follows: TGTGCCAGCAGCTCCTTGCGACTAGCGGGACAAGGGGGCGAGCAGTACTTC. Translating it yields CASSSLRLAGQGGEQYF.

This clonotype was seen repeatedly, ten times or more. J is TRBJ2-7 and V is TRBV4-1; D gene unclear. Looked up from germline, CDR1 is MGHRA and CDR2 is YSYEKL. The CDR3 sequence is 13 residues long. Between the trimmed V and J ends, which lost 0 bases and 2 bases, there was a span of 5 bases. CDR3 residues: CASSQEVPYEQYF. CDR3 in DNA: TGCGCCAGCAGCCAAGAAGTGCCCTACGAGCAGTACTTC.

About this clonotype: Given a much more abundant clone one base away, this may be a read error. The genes are TRBV9 and TRBJ2-1; D ambiguous. CDR3 length equals 15 residues. Germline-derived CDR1 and CDR2 are SGDLS and YYNGEE. The chain's CDR3 is CASSVGWTEGNEQLF. Here the CDR3 DNA reads TGTGCCAGCAGCGTAGGGTGGACGGAAGGGAATGAGCAGTTATTC.

The V and J genes are TRBV30 and TRBJ2-7; D unclear. Per the germline V gene, CDR1 is GTSNPN and CDR2 is SVGIG (reference sequence). There are 13 residues in the CDR3. The germline V and J ends were trimmed by 2 bases and 1 base, with 9 bases remaining between them. This CDR3 reads CAWSTHLSYEQYF. DNA of the CDR3: TGTGCCTGGAGTACTCACCTTTCCTACGAGCAGTACTTC.

This clonotype was detected ten times or more. This sequence joins TRBV29-1 and TRBJ1-3; D might be TRBD1 (6 bases). Trimming took 2 bases from V and 0 from J, leaving 20 bases between them. Germline V gene data show CDR1 as SQVTM and CDR2 as ANQGSEA. The CDR3 sequence is 18 residues long. The CDR3 DNA is TGCAGCGTTGAAAATTTGGGACATCGGGCGCTCTCTGGAAACACCATATATTTT. Its translation: CSVENLGHRALSGNTIYF.

This clonotype has a handful of counts. The chain couples TRBV4-3 to TRBJ1-2; the match to TRBD1 covers 9 bases. With 2 bases clipped from V and 2 bases from J, the junction kept 3 bases outside the gene matches. Germline V gene lookup returns CDR1 LGHNA and CDR2 YSLEER. The CDR3 is made up of 15 amino acids. The CDR3 loop is CASSQWTGDNYGYTF. The CDR3 DNA is TGCGCCAGCAGCCAATGGACAGGGGACAACTATGGCTACACCTTC.

Comments on this clonotype: A much larger clone is a single base away; this may be a read error. The rearrangement uses TRBV12-3 or TRBV12-4 and TRBJ1-2, with TRBD1 matching over 7 bases. The CDR3 has 14 residues. CDR3 region: CANSSGQTNYGYTF. The CDR3 DNA sequence: TGTGCCAACAGTTCGGGACAGACTAACTATGGCTACACCTTC.

The CDR3 is CASSYVGYTEAFF. The CDR3 DNA reads as TGTGCCAGCAGTTACGTTGGGTACACTGAAGCTTTCTTT. The rearrangement joins TRBV6-6 to TRBJ1-1; no clear D gene. V was pared by 2 bases and J by 3 bases, with 7 bases between. This CDR3 spans 13 amino acids. Looked up from germline, CDR1 is MNHNY and CDR2 is SVGAGI (reference sequence).

Points on this clonotype: A read error may explain this, as a much larger clone is one base away. The chain links TRBV7-9 to TRBJ1-4, with D possibly TRBD1 on 5 matching bases. The V and J ends lost 5 bases and 12 bases respectively, with 25 bases between them. The CDR3 runs 16 residues. Germline CDR1 reads SEHNR; CDR2 reads FQNEAQ (reference sequence). The chain's CDR3 is CASSPSLQRGFMELFF. The DNA for the CDR3 is TGTGCCAGCAGCCCCTCTTTACAGAGGGGCTTTATGGAACTGTTTTTT.

This clonotype was observed at least ten times. The chain recombines TRBV3-1 with TRBJ2-7; 7 bases align to TRBD2. The germline CDR1 and CDR2 sequences are LGHDT and YNNKEL (reference sequence). V dropped 4 bases and J dropped 0; count of bases not matched to a gene: 9. This CDR3 comprises 16 residues. The CDR3 region has the DNA TGTGCCAGCAGCCCCCCGGGCGGGGGAACCTCCTACGAGCAGTACTTC. Protein sequence: CASSPPGGGTSYEQYF.

This clonotype was counted at least ten times. The chain carries TRBV12-3 or TRBV12-4 and TRBJ1-5, with 8 bases aligning to TRBD1. This CDR3 region has 15 residues. Losses at the gene ends were 7 bases for V and 1 base for J; bases not matched to a gene: 6. The CDR3 spells CASIEDRESNQPQHF. For the CDR3, the DNA is TGTGCCAGCATCGAGGACAGGGAGAGCAATCAGCCCCAGCATTTT.

At least ten counts were recorded for this clonotype. The V gene is TRBV11-2, the J gene TRBJ2-7; 15 bases are a match to TRBD2. V was clipped by 4 bases and J by 3 bases; unmatched bases: 13. CDR3 length: 19 residues. Germline V CDR1 and CDR2: SGHAT, FQNNGV. CDR3 sequence (DNA): TGTGCCAGCAGCTCAGATATGGGACTAGCGGGAGGAAAAAACTACGAGCAGTACTTC. It yields the protein CASSSDMGLAGGKNYEQYF.

The rearrangement links TRBV20-1 to TRBJ2-3, with a possible D match to TRBD2 (6 bases). Trimming removed 3 bases from V and 0 bases from J, with 13 bases in between. Germline lookup yields CDR1 DFQATT and CDR2 SNEGSKA (reference sequence). The length of the CDR3 is 15 residues. CDR3 region: CSARLEGRSTDTQYF. In DNA, the CDR3 is TGCAGTGCTAGGTTAGAGGGGAGGAGCACAGATACGCAGTATTTT.

This clonotype was counted at least ten times. The gene calls are TRBV7-2 and TRBJ1-1, with a possible D match to TRBD1 (5 bases). The CDR3 has 15 residues. Germline values: CDR1 SGHTA, CDR2 FQGNSA. The V end was cut by 2 bases, the J end by 6 bases, with 16 bases between. CDR3 nucleotide sequence: TGTGCCAGCAGCTTACGGGAGGGGTATAGTCCTGAAGCTTTCTTT. Amino acids: CASSLREGYSPEAFF.

Comment on this clonotype: A much larger clonotype is one base distant, so this may be a read error. This sequence joins TRBV7-2 and TRBJ2-1; D is undetermined. Germline CDR1 SGHTA, CDR2 FQGNSA. The CDR3 spans 12 residues. The CDR3 DNA reads TGTGCCAGCAACTTACTATCCAATGAGCAGTTCTTC. Protein sequence: CASNLLSNEQFF.

The chain employs TRBV11-2 and TRBJ2-1; 10 bases map to TRBD2. This CDR3 spans 15 amino acids. J lost 4 bases, V lost 3 bases, and 3 bases had no gene match. Per germline, CDR1 SGHAT and CDR2 FQNNGV. This CDR3 is CASSLASGRYNEQFF. CDR3 nucleotides: TGTGCCAGCAGCTTGGCTAGCGGGAGATACAATGAGCAGTTCTTC.

In this sample, this clonotype turned up once. One junction end disagrees with the germline gene, perhaps due to a read error. This chain connects TRBV4-1 to TRBJ1-4; D gene uncertain. CDR1 and CDR2 (germline): MGHRA, YSYEKL. The CDR3 has 13 residues. The CDR3 sequence is CASSQDLEEKLFF. In DNA form, the CDR3 reads TGTGCCAGCAGCCAAGATTTGGAGGAAAAACTGTTTTTT.

Concerning this clonotype itself: A much bigger clone sits one base away, suggesting this may be a read error. The rearrangement uses TRBV7-8 and TRBJ1-5, with D maybe TRBD1 (5 bases). CDR1 is SGHVS, CDR2 FQNEAQ, per germline. CDR3 length equals 15 residues. Here the CDR3 reads CASSFAGVMAQSQHF. The CDR3 DNA sequence: TGTGCCAGCAGCTTCGCGGGGGTCATGGCTCAGTCCCAGCATTTT.